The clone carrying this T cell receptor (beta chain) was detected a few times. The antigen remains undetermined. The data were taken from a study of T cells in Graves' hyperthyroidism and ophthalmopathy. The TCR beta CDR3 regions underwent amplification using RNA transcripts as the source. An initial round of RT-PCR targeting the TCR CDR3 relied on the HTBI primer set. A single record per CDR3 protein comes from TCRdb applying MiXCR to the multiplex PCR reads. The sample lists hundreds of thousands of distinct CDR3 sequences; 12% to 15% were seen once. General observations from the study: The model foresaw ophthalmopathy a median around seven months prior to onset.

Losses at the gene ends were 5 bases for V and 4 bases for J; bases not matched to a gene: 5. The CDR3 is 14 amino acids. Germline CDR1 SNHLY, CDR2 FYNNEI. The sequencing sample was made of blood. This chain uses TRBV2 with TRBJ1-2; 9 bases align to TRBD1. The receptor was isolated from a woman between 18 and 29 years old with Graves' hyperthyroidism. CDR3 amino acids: CASSRDRALYGYTF. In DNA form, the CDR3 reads TGTGCCAGCAGTAGGGACAGGGCCCTCTATGGCTACACCTTC.